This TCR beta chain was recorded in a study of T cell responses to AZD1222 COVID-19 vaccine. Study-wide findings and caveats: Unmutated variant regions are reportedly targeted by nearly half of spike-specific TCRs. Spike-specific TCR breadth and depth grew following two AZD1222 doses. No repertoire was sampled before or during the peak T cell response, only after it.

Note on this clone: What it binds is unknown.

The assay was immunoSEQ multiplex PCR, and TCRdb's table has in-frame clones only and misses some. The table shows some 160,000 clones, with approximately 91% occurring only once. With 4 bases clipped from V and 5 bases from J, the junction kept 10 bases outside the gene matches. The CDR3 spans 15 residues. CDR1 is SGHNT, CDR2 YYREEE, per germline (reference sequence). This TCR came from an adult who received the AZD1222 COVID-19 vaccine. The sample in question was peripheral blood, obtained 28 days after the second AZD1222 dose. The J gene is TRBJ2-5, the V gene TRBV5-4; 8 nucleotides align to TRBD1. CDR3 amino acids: CASSPEGQGQETQYF. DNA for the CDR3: TGTGCCAGCAGCCCCGAAGGACAGGGTCAGGAGACCCAGTACTTC.